The following is a T cell receptor beta chain sequence with its context. It lacks a known antigen. No qualities accompany the bases; no much larger clone lies one base away. Libraries were built with the immunoSEQ multiplex PCR assay. In TCRdb, the immuneACCESS table is reduced to in-frame sequences with V and J assigned. These tables do not hold every clone; where another copy was compared, an unresolved V gene accounts for under half, and the others remain unexplained. In this sample the table shows tens of thousands of clones, approximately 88% of which occur a single time. The ten largest clones capture around 0.5% of the sample. This sample stems from a study of T cell changes during pregnancy in multiple sclerosis (dated by TCRdb to the late 2010s). Looking at the study overall: The study examined how the T cell repertoire changed over the course of pregnancy in women with multiple sclerosis.

Its CDR3 holds 17 amino acids, cysteine through phenylalanine. Only the CDR3 part of the read is kept: 51 bases, read in frame from the first base. Trimming leaves V shorter by 3 bases and J shorter by 0 bases, with the junction holding 9 bases beyond the gene matches. In the germline V gene, CDR1 corresponds to SGHRS and CDR2 to YFSETQ. The source of this sequence is a female donor with multiple sclerosis, enrolled in a pregnancy study. This chain joins TRBV5-1 to TRBJ2-1; TRBD2 aligns with 7 central bases. Sample: CD4+ T cells from peripheral blood mononuclear cells, taken in the first trimester of pregnancy. CDR3 reads: CASSSNPSGGSYNEQFF. Here is the DNA: TGCGCCAGCAGCTCCAACCCTTCGGGGGGCTCCTACAATGAGCAGTTCTTC. The full variable domain, completed from the reference TRBV5-1 and TRBJ2-1 proteins outside the CDR3, reads KAGVTQTPRYLIKTRGQQVTLSCSPISGHRSVSWYQQTPGQGLQFLFEYFSETQRNKGNFPGRFSGRQFSNSRSEMNVSTLELGDSALYLCASSSNPSGGSYNEQFFGPGTRLTVL.